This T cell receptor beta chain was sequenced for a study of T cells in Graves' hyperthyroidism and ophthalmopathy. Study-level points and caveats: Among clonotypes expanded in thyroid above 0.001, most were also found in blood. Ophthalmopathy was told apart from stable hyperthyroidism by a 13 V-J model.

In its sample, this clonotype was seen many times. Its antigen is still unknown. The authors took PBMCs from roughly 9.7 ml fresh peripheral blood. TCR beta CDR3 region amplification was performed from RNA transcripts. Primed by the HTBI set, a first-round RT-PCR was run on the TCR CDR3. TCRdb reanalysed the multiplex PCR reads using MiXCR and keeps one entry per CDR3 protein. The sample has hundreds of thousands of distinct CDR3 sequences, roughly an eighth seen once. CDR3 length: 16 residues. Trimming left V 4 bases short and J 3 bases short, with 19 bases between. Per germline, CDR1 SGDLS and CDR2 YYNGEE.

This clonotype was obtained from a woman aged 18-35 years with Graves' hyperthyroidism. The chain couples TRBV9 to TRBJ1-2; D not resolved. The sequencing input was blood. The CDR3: CASSPSARPSDYGYTF. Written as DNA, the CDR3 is TGTGCCAGCAGCCCGAGTGCGAGACCGAGTGACTATGGCTACACCTTC.